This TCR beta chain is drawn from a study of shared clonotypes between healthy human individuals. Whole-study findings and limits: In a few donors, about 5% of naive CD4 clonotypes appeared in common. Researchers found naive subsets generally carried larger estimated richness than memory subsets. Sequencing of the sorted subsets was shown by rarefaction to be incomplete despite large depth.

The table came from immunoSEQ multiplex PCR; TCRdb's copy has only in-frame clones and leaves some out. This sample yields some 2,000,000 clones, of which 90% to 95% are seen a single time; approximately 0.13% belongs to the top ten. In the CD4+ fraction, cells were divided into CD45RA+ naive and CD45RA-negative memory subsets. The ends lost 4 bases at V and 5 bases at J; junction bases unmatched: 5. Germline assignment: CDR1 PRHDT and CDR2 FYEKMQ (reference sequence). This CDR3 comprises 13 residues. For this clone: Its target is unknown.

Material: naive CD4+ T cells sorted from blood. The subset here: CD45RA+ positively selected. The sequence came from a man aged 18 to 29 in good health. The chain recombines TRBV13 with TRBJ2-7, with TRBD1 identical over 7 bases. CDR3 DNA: TGTGCCAGCAGCTCCAAACAGGGGAACGAGCAGTACTTC. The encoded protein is CASSSKQGNEQYF.